This record concerns one T cell receptor (beta chain) sequence. Its matching antigen is unknown. Per germline, CDR1 ENHRY and CDR2 SYGVKD. The CDR3 is 13 amino acids. V was trimmed by 6 bases and J by 2 bases, leaving 10 bases between them. This sample stems from a study of Ad26.COV2.S vaccination and SARS-CoV-2 variants. Study-level findings and limits: After vaccination, substantial breadth of spike-specific CD8+ and CD4+ responses was reported. The analyses of TCR breadth and depth may have understated the size of total T cell responses. Recipients of vaccine and of placebo showed similar breadth of their non-spike TCR repertoires.

TCRdb's table, derived via immunoSEQ multiplex PCR, lists solely in-frame clones and lacks some. The sample contains some 350,000 clones, under 95% of which appear only once. The specimen comprised peripheral blood, sampled after recovery from COVID-19. The TCR sequence derives from a human donor who had recovered from COVID-19. The chain joins TRBV10-3 to TRBJ1-1, with D possibly being TRBD1 (6 bases). The chain's CDR3 is CAISRTDNTEAFF. The CDR3, as DNA: TGTGCCATCAGCCGGACAGATAACACTGAAGCTTTCTTT.